A selection of T cell receptor beta chains follows, all from one sample in a study of CD4 T cells in relation to SARS-CoV-2 and coronaviruses. The protocol was immunoSEQ multiplex PCR, while the TCRdb copy is restricted to in-frame clones and leaves out a portion. The sample records around 23,000 clones, over 70% being singletons. The antigens for these receptors are not known. The material sequenced was CD4+ T cells from PBMCs, cultured in vitro. These receptors all come from a human donor in good health. The CDR3 runs from the conserved cysteine through the conserved F or W. A D gene is named only where the DNA matches it firmly. Only part of the rows carry a size: once, few, many, or a class if the clone is expanded.

CDR3 protein: CAISRGGEAQPQHF; CDR3 DNA: TGTGCCATCAGTCGGGGGGGAGAGGCTCAGCCCCAGCATTTT; D gene: .; clone size: few; V gene: TRBV6-2/TRBV6-3; J gene: TRBJ1-5
CDR3 protein: CASSSPAEWSYEQYF; CDR3 DNA: TGTGCCAGCAGCTCCCCCGCCGAATGGAGCTACGAGCAGTACTTC; D gene: .; clone size: .; V gene: TRBV11-1; J gene: TRBJ2-7
CDR3 protein: CAIAEGAGELFF; CDR3 DNA: TGTGCCATCGCCGAAGGGGCCGGGGAGCTGTTTTTT; D gene: .; clone size: .; V gene: TRBV10-3; J gene: TRBJ2-2
CDR3 protein: CASSGYLLSYNEQFF; CDR3 DNA: TGTGCCAGCAGCGGTTATCTTCTGTCCTACAATGAGCAGTTCTTC; D gene: .; clone size: .; V gene: TRBV5-8; J gene: TRBJ2-1
CDR3 protein: CASSLPGQPPDTQYF; CDR3 DNA: TGTGCCAGTAGTCTACCGGGACAGCCTCCAGATACGCAGTATTTT; D gene: TRBD1; clone size: .; V gene: TRBV19; J gene: TRBJ2-3
CDR3 protein: CASSPPGQLTGELFF; CDR3 DNA: TGTGCCAGCAGTCCGCCGGGACAGCTCACCGGGGAGCTGTTTTTT; D gene: TRBD1; clone size: .; V gene: TRBV6-5; J gene: TRBJ2-2
CDR3 protein: CASSLWGDYNSPLHF; CDR3 DNA: TGTGCCAGCAGTTTATGGGGAGACTATAATTCACCCCTCCACTTT; D gene: .; clone size: .; V gene: TRBV27; J gene: TRBJ1-6
CDR3 protein: CASSDWQEQFF; CDR3 DNA: TGTGCCAGCAGTGATTGGCAGGAGCAGTTCTTC; D gene: .; clone size: .; V gene: TRBV2; J gene: TRBJ2-1
CDR3 protein: CATSDLGTGGSGYTF; CDR3 DNA: TGTGCCACCAGTGATTTAGGGACAGGGGGTAGCGGCTACACCTTC; D gene: TRBD1; clone size: few; V gene: TRBV24-1; J gene: TRBJ1-2
CDR3 protein: CASSGLRDTGELFF; CDR3 DNA: TGTGCCAGTTCAGGGTTGAGGGACACCGGGGAGCTGTTTTTT; D gene: .; clone size: .; V gene: TRBV19; J gene: TRBJ2-2
CDR3 protein: CASSFGDYGYTF; CDR3 DNA: TGTGCCAGCAGTTTCGGGGACTATGGCTACACCTTC; D gene: .; clone size: .; V gene: TRBV6-2/TRBV6-3; J gene: TRBJ1-2
CDR3 protein: CASSVTVNTEAFF; CDR3 DNA: TGTGCCAGCAGTGTGACAGTGAACACTGAAGCTTTCTTT; D gene: .; clone size: .; V gene: TRBV2; J gene: TRBJ1-1
CDR3 protein: CASSQRTALLTYNSPLHF; CDR3 DNA: TGTGCCAGCAGCCAAAGGACAGCCCTTTTGACCTATAATTCACCCCTCCACTTT; D gene: .; clone size: .; V gene: TRBV3-1/TRBV3-2; J gene: TRBJ1-6
CDR3 protein: CASSETVNTEAFF; CDR3 DNA: TGTGCCAGCAGCGAGACAGTGAACACTGAAGCTTTCTTT; D gene: .; clone size: .; V gene: TRBV11-3; J gene: TRBJ1-1
CDR3 protein: CASSIRQGASLESSEQYF; CDR3 DNA: TGTGCCAGCTCAATCCGACAGGGGGCGTCTCTCGAATCCTCCGAGCAGTACTTC; D gene: TRBD1; clone size: .; V gene: TRBV18; J gene: TRBJ2-7
CDR3 protein: CASSGDGDTQYF; CDR3 DNA: TGTGCCAGCAGCGGAGATGGGGATACGCAGTATTTT; D gene: .; clone size: .; V gene: TRBV9; J gene: TRBJ2-3
CDR3 protein: CASSSRRATGGYEQYF; CDR3 DNA: TGTGCCAGTAGCTCTAGACGGGCCACCGGTGGATACGAGCAGTACTTC; D gene: .; clone size: .; V gene: TRBV19; J gene: TRBJ2-7
CDR3 protein: CSARVYPEAFF; CDR3 DNA: TGCAGTGCTAGGGTCTATCCTGAAGCTTTCTTT; D gene: .; clone size: .; V gene: TRBV20-1; J gene: TRBJ1-1
CDR3 protein: CATSDFGAGLSGELFF; CDR3 DNA: TGTGCCACCAGTGATTTTGGGGCGGGTCTCAGCGGGGAGCTGTTTTTT; D gene: .; clone size: few; V gene: TRBV24-1; J gene: TRBJ2-2
CDR3 protein: CASSLLPSGAFF; CDR3 DNA: TGTGCCAGCAGCTTATTACCATCAGGAGCTTTCTTT; D gene: .; clone size: .; V gene: TRBV11-2; J gene: TRBJ1-1
CDR3 protein: CASSYSFRSSYNEQFF; CDR3 DNA: TGTGCCAGCAGTTACTCGTTCAGGAGCTCCTACAATGAGCAGTTCTTC; D gene: .; clone size: .; V gene: TRBV6-5; J gene: TRBJ2-1
CDR3 protein: CASSELTSGSTDTQYF; CDR3 DNA: TGCGCCAGCAGTGAGTTGACTAGCGGGAGCACAGATACGCAGTATTTT; D gene: TRBD2; clone size: few; V gene: TRBV10-1; J gene: TRBJ2-3
CDR3 protein: CASSVGLTDTFSGANVLTF; CDR3 DNA: TGTGCCAGCAGCGTTGGTCTTACGGACACCTTTTCTGGGGCCAACGTCCTGACTTTC; D gene: .; clone size: few; V gene: TRBV9; J gene: TRBJ2-6
CDR3 protein: CAWRAGGVDGYTF; CDR3 DNA: TGTGCCTGGCGGGCAGGGGGAGTGGATGGCTACACCTTC; D gene: TRBD1; clone size: few; V gene: TRBV30; J gene: TRBJ1-2
CDR3 protein: CASSPGNTGELFF; CDR3 DNA: TGCGCCAGCAGTCCAGGGAACACCGGGGAGCTGTTTTTT; D gene: .; clone size: .; V gene: TRBV5-1; J gene: TRBJ2-2
CDR3 protein: CASRRTDTYEQYF; CDR3 DNA: TGCGCCAGCAGGCGGACAGATACCTACGAGCAGTACTTC; D gene: .; clone size: medium-sized; V gene: TRBV5-1; J gene: TRBJ2-7
CDR3 protein: CASSRFGVTNGNEQFF; CDR3 DNA: TGTGCCAGTAGTAGATTCGGGGTTACAAATGGCAATGAGCAGTTCTTC; D gene: .; clone size: .; V gene: TRBV19; J gene: TRBJ2-1
CDR3 protein: CSARALGGEGETQYF; CDR3 DNA: TGCAGTGCTCGTGCGCTAGGGGGGGAGGGAGAGACCCAGTACTTC; D gene: .; clone size: .; V gene: TRBV20-1; J gene: TRBJ2-5
CDR3 protein: CASSLDRDLSGNTIYF; CDR3 DNA: TGTGCCAGCAGCTTGGATAGGGATCTCTCTGGAAACACCATATATTTT; D gene: .; clone size: few; V gene: TRBV5-6; J gene: TRBJ1-3
CDR3 protein: CASSTVKQSGELFF; CDR3 DNA: TGTGCCAGCAGCACGGTCAAGCAGTCCGGGGAGCTGTTTTTT; D gene: .; clone size: few; V gene: TRBV11-2; J gene: TRBJ2-2
CDR3 protein: CASSQGIEGEQFF; CDR3 DNA: TGTGCCAGCAGCCAAGGGATAGAGGGTGAGCAGTTCTTC; D gene: .; clone size: .; V gene: TRBV3-1/TRBV3-2; J gene: TRBJ2-1
CDR3 protein: CASSSTGTEAFF; CDR3 DNA: TGCGCCAGCAGCAGCACCGGAACTGAAGCTTTCTTT; D gene: .; clone size: few; V gene: TRBV5-1; J gene: TRBJ1-1
CDR3 protein: CASTRTGGPGELFF; CDR3 DNA: TGTGCCAGCACCCGGACTGGAGGCCCCGGGGAGCTGTTTTTT; D gene: .; clone size: .; V gene: TRBV6-5; J gene: TRBJ2-2
CDR3 protein: CASSVDHYGYTF; CDR3 DNA: TGTGCCAGCAGCGTAGACCATTATGGCTACACCTTC; D gene: .; clone size: .; V gene: TRBV9; J gene: TRBJ1-2
CDR3 protein: CSFGGDTGELFF; CDR3 DNA: TGCAGCTTTGGAGGGGATACCGGGGAGCTGTTTTTT; D gene: .; clone size: .; V gene: TRBV29-1; J gene: TRBJ2-2
CDR3 protein: CASSEIGQGGSPLHF; CDR3 DNA: TGTGCCAGCAGTGAAATAGGGCAGGGGGGGTCACCCCTCCACTTT; D gene: TRBD1; clone size: .; V gene: TRBV2; J gene: TRBJ1-6
CDR3 protein: CATSDWGLGETQYF; CDR3 DNA: TGTGCCACCAGTGATTGGGGGTTGGGGGAGACCCAGTACTTC; D gene: .; clone size: .; V gene: TRBV24-1; J gene: TRBJ2-5
CDR3 protein: CASSQAQGELFF; CDR3 DNA: TGTGCCAGCAGCCAAGCTCAGGGGGAGCTGTTTTTT; D gene: .; clone size: .; V gene: TRBV14; J gene: TRBJ2-2
CDR3 protein: CASSQAAPRNTEAFF; CDR3 DNA: TGTGCCAGCAGCCAAGCAGCCCCCCGAAACACTGAAGCTTTCTTT; D gene: .; clone size: .; V gene: TRBV14; J gene: TRBJ1-1
CDR3 protein: CASSHTTTGGYGYTF; CDR3 DNA: TGTGCCAGCAGCCATACCACGACAGGGGGTTATGGCTACACCTTC; D gene: TRBD1; clone size: few; V gene: TRBV5-6; J gene: TRBJ1-2
CDR3 protein: CASSLTGTSANKRTDTQYF; CDR3 DNA: TGTGCCAGCAGCTTAACCGGGACTAGCGCAAACAAACGCACAGATACGCAGTATTTT; D gene: TRBD2; clone size: .; V gene: TRBV7-2; J gene: TRBJ2-3
CDR3 protein: CASSDLAGGTDTQYF; CDR3 DNA: TGTGCCAGCAGTGACTTAGCGGGGGGCACAGATACGCAGTATTTT; D gene: TRBD2; clone size: .; V gene: TRBV6-4; J gene: TRBJ2-3
CDR3 protein: CAWKKRISGNTIYF; CDR3 DNA: TGTGCCTGGAAAAAAAGGATATCTGGAAACACCATATATTTT; D gene: .; clone size: few; V gene: TRBV30; J gene: TRBJ1-3
CDR3 protein: CASRDAQGAYEQYF; CDR3 DNA: TGCGCCAGCAGGGATGCCCAGGGTGCCTACGAGCAGTACTTC; D gene: .; clone size: .; V gene: TRBV5-1; J gene: TRBJ2-7